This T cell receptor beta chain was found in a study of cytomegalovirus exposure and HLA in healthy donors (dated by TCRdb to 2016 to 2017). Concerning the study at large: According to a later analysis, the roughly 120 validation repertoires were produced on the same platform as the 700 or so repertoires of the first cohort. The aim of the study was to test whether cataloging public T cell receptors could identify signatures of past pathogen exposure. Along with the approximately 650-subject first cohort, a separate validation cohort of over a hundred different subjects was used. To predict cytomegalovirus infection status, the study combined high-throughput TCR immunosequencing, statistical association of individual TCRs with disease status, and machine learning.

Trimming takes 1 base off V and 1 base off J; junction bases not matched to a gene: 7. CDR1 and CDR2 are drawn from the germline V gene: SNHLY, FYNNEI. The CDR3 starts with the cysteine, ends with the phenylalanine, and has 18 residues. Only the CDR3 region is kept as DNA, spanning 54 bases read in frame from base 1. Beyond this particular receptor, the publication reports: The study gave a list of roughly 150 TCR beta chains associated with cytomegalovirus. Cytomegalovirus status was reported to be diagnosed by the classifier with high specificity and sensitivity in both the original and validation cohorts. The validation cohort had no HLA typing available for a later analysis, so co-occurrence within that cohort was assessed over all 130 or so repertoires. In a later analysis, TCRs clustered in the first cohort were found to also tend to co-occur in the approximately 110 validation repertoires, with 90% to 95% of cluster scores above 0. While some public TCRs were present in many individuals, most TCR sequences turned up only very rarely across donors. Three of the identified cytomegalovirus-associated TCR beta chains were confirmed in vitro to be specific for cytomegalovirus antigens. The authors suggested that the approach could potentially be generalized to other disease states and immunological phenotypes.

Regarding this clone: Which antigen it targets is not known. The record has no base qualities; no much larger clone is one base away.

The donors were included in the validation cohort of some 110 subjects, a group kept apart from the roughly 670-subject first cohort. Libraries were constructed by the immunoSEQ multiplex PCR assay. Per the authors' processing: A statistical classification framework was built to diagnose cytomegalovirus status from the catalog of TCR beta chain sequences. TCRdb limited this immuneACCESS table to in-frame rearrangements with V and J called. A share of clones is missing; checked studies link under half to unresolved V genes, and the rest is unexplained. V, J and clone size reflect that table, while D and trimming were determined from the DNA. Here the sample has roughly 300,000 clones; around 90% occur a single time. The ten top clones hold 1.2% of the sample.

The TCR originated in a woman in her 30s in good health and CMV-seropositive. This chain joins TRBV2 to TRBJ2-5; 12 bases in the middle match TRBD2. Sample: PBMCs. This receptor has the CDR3 CASSEGGLAGYFQETQYF. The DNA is TGTGCCAGCAGTGAAGGAGGACTAGCGGGATACTTCCAAGAGACCCAGTACTTC.